The clone carrying this T cell receptor beta chain was counted ten times or more. This library used roughly 370 ng RNA and molecular barcoded adaptors spanning alpha/delta and beta/gamma chains. TCRdb processed the reads anew with MiXCR; each CDR3 protein has one entry. This sample has around 50,000 distinct CDR3 sequences, with 9% to 15% found just once. This sample was taken from a study of read filtering for tumor transcriptome and immune sequencing. Background on the study: Per sample, TCR-region reads ranged about 4 to 10.27 million by IR-seq, roughly 80 to 1,300 by RNA-seq.

Sample: a population of CD138-negative cells sorted from bone marrow. The receptor was derived from a donor aged 40 or older with multiple myeloma.

The CDR3 here is CASSYSSGGANVLTF. DNA of the CDR3: TGTGCCAGCAGCTACTCTAGCGGTGGGGCCAACGTCCTGACTTTC. This chain links TRBV12-3 or TRBV12-4 with TRBJ2-6; 7 nucleotides match TRBD2. This CDR3 is 15 amino acids long. The J segment lost 3 bases and the V segment lost 6 bases, leaving 5 bases of the junction unmatched.